A selection of T cell receptor beta chains follows, all from one sample in a study of blood T cells in healthy people across ages. Via MiXCR, TCRdb re-called the 5' RACE reads, giving one row per CDR3 protein. The sample consists of hundreds of thousands of distinct CDR3 sequences, approximately 49% of them appearing once. Source material: blood. Receptors were obtained from a woman between 55 and 75 years old in good health. Each CDR3 is given with its conserved first and last residue. A D gene is named only where the DNA matches it firmly. Rows may omit the clone size; those that give it use once, few, many or a size class.

d_call	v_call	clone_size	j_call	cdr3_length	cdr3_aa	cdr3_nt
.	TRBV29-1	many	TRBJ2-1	11	CSVDSYNEQFF	TGCAGCGTTGACTCCTACAATGAGCAGTTCTTC
.	TRBV28	few	TRBJ1-2	14	CASSPAGPSYGYTF	TGTGCCAGCAGCCCCGCGGGCCCTAGCTATGGCTACACCTTC
TRBD2	TRBV5-1	few	TRBJ2-1	15	CASSWTSGMLNEQFF	TGCGCCAGCAGCTGGACTAGCGGGATGTTAAATGAGCAGTTCTTC
TRBD2	TRBV28	.	TRBJ2-1	16	CASSKVSGSLQETQFF	TGTGCCAGCAGCAAAGTGAGCGGGAGCCTCCAAGAGACCCAGTTCTTC
TRBD2	TRBV18	few	TRBJ2-7	15	CASSPDQREVDEQYF	TGTGCCAGCTCACCAGACCAGCGGGAGGTCGACGAGCAGTACTTC
.	TRBV20-1	few	TRBJ2-7	13	CSARPLGVYEQYF	TGCAGTGCTAGACCCCTCGGGGTCTACGAGCAGTACTTC
.	TRBV5-6	.	TRBJ2-3	15	CASSLFTFGTDTQYF	TGTGCCAGCAGCTTGTTTACTTTCGGCACAGATACGCAGTATTTT
TRBD1	TRBV6-2/TRBV6-3	few	TRBJ2-1	15	CASSYSDRVNNEQFF	TGTGCCAGCAGTTATTCCGACAGGGTCAACAATGAGCAGTTCTTC
.	TRBV7-9	.	TRBJ2-3	12	CASNGFTDTQYF	TGTGCCAGCAATGGATTCACAGATACGCAGTATTTT
TRBD2	TRBV20-1	.	TRBJ2-3	15	CSARVLAVSTDTQYF	TGCAGTGCTAGAGTTCTAGCGGTTAGCACAGATACGCAGTATTTT
TRBD1	TRBV7-2	.	TRBJ1-6	16	CASSSDRESYNSPLHF	TGTGCCAGCAGTTCAGACAGGGAGTCCTATAATTCACCCCTCCACTTT
TRBD2	TRBV4-3	.	TRBJ2-7	17	CGSSQESSYSGLYEQYF	TGCGGCAGCAGCCAAGAATCGTCTTATAGCGGGTTATACGAGCAGTACTTC
TRBD2	TRBV6-4	.	TRBJ2-1	22	CASSTSRPGTSGSQSSYNEQFF	TGTGCCAGCAGTACTAGTCGACCCGGGACTAGCGGGAGTCAGAGCTCCTACAATGAGCAGTTCTTC
.	TRBV2	.	TRBJ2-7	11	CASSVPGEQYF	TGTGCCAGCAGCGTACCAGGGGAGCAGTACTTC
TRBD1	TRBV6-6	.	TRBJ2-2	16	CASSYDTGTDGGELFF	TGTGCCAGCAGTTACGACACCGGGACAGACGGCGGGGAGCTGTTTTTT
TRBD2	TRBV11-3	.	TRBJ2-2	16	CASSRTSGSNTGELFF	TGTGCCAGCAGCCGGACTAGCGGATCGAACACCGGGGAGCTGTTTTTT
TRBD1	TRBV29-1	.	TRBJ1-5	15	CSVQLGTDSNQPQHF	TGCAGCGTTCAGCTGGGGACAGATAGCAATCAGCCCCAGCATTTT
.	TRBV20-1	once	TRBJ1-4	13	CSASGRTNERLFF	TGCAGTGCTAGCGGACGGACTAATGAAAGACTGTTTTTT
TRBD2	TRBV6-2/TRBV6-3	.	TRBJ2-1	17	CASHRLAGLRSYNEQFF	TGTGCCAGCCACCGACTAGCGGGTCTTCGCTCCTACAATGAGCAGTTCTTC
.	TRBV20-1	many	TRBJ2-3	14	CSARDRVVADTQYF	TGCAGTGCTAGAGATAGGGTGGTTGCAGATACGCAGTATTTT
TRBD2	TRBV20-1	.	TRBJ2-3	13	CSASSGSVDTQYF	TGCAGTGCTAGTAGCGGGAGTGTAGATACGCAGTATTTT
.	TRBV7-9	.	TRBJ2-7	15	CASSLASGYWGEQYF	TGTGCCAGCAGCTTAGCGTCAGGGTATTGGGGCGAGCAGTACTTC
TRBD2	TRBV4-3	few	TRBJ2-7	17	CASSPSGLAGVSGEQYF	TGCGCCAGCAGCCCTTCAGGACTAGCGGGAGTATCTGGCGAGCAGTACTTC
TRBD1	TRBV20-1	.	TRBJ2-5	15	CSARDPGQGGKTQYF	TGCAGTGCTAGAGATCCGGGACAGGGGGGCAAGACCCAGTACTTC
.	TRBV7-7	.	TRBJ2-1	13	CASSTALNYEQFF	TGTGCTAGCAGCACCGCCTTGAACTATGAGCAGTTCTTC
TRBD1	TRBV6-2/TRBV6-3	few	TRBJ2-5	17	CASSHNYGTGGEETQYF	TGTGCCAGCAGCCACAACTATGGAACAGGGGGCGAAGAGACCCAGTACTTC
.	TRBV29-1	many	TRBJ2-3	13	CSVGGISTDTQYF	TGCAGCGTTGGTGGGATTTCCACAGATACGCAGTATTTT
TRBD2	TRBV9	.	TRBJ2-3	16	CASSPRTSGNTDTQYF	TGTGCCAGCAGCCCCCGGACTAGCGGGAACACAGATACGCAGTATTTT
.	TRBV7-3	.	TRBJ2-3	18	CASSLSHWAELPTDTQYF	TGTGCCAGCAGCTTAAGTCATTGGGCGGAGCTACCCACAGATACGCAGTATTTT
.	TRBV29-1	few	TRBJ2-1	15	CSVESVGTGDNEQFF	TGCAGCGTTGAAAGTGTGGGGACGGGGGACAATGAGCAGTTCTTC
.	TRBV20-1	few	TRBJ2-5	12	CSAHRLSNEQYF	TGCAGTGCCCACAGGTTGAGCAATGAGCAGTACTTC
TRBD2	TRBV20-1	many	TRBJ2-5	14	CSARDWSGRETQYF	TGCAGTGCTAGAGATTGGAGCGGGAGAGAGACCCAGTACTTC
.	TRBV20-1	.	TRBJ2-7	16	CSARDPKGLSNTEQYF	TGCAGTGCTAGAGATCCCAAAGGGTTATCGAACACCGAGCAGTACTTC
.	TRBV14	.	TRBJ2-7	14	CASSHPSDPYEQYF	TGTGCCAGCAGCCATCCTAGCGACCCCTACGAGCAGTACTTC
TRBD1	TRBV5-1	.	TRBJ2-5	17	CASRKTWTGMSQETQYF	TGCGCCAGCAGGAAGACCTGGACAGGGATGTCCCAAGAGACCCAGTACTTC
.	TRBV4-2	.	TRBJ1-1	14	CASSQQGWDTEAFF	TGTGCCAGCAGCCAACAGGGTTGGGACACTGAAGCTTTCTTT
.	TRBV6-6	.	TRBJ2-7	12	CASNKPDSEQYF	TGTGCCAGCAACAAACCTGATTCCGAGCAGTACTTC